This T cell receptor (beta chain) was recovered during a study of cytomegalovirus exposure and HLA in healthy donors. Findings of the study overall: A later analysis, which compared TCR beta chains of equal frequency, found the HLA-associated ones more clonally expanded. Later analysis suggested most CMV-associated TCR beta chains were HLA-restricted.

About this clone: As yet, its antigen is unknown.

Researchers ran the PCR with 60 Vbeta and 13 Jbeta primers. TCRdb keeps only in-frame clones here, not all; method: immunoSEQ multiplex PCR. The sample yields 150,000 to 200,000 clones, over 80% seen once. It was healthy bone marrow donors who served as donors. V shed 3 bases and J shed 2 bases, with 14 bases lying between them. Germline V lookup: CDR1 KGHSH, CDR2 LQKENI. The CDR3 loop spans 15 amino acids. V and J are TRBV18 and TRBJ2-7; TRBD2 might be the D (7 bases). What was sequenced was PBMCs. The source of this sequence is a male donor in good health and CMV-seropositive. CDR3 in amino acids: CASSPVGGAPYEQYF. The CDR3 region has the DNA TGTGCCAGCTCACCGGTAGGGGGGGCACCCTACGAGCAGTACTTC.